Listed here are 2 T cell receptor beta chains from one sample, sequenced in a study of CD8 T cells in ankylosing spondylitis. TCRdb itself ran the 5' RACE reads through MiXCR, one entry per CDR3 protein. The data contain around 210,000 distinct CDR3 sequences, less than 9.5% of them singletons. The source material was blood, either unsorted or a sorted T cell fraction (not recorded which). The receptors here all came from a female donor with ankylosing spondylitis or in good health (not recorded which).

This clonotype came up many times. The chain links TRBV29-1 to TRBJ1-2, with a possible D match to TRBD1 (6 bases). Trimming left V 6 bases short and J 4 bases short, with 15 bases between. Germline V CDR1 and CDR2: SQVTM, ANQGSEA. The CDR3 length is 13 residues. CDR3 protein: CSVGVGAPYGYTF. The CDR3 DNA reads TGCAGCGTCGGGGTGGGGGCCCCCTATGGCTACACCTTC.

The CDR3 region is CASSAALQLNEQFF. DNA for the CDR3: TGTGCCAGCAGCGCCGCTCTCCAACTTAATGAGCAGTTCTTC. This sequence joins TRBV7-2 and TRBJ2-1; D remains unclear. The germline V gene encodes CDR1 SGHTA and CDR2 FQGNSA. V shed 5 bases and J shed 7 bases, with 15 bases lying between them. This CDR3 has 14 amino acids.